Here is one TCR beta chain with its context. Its specificity is not known. These data belong to a study of T cells after yellow fever vaccination. Study outcomes and limitations: CD4 and CD8 compartments shared a small share of clonotypes, likely from convergent recombination. Post-booster samples contained most primary-vaccination clones (around 96% CD4, 70% to 90% CD8). Abundant bulk-population clonotypes could contaminate the FACS-sorted repertoires.

MiXCR was run by TCRdb on the 5' RACE reads, yielding one entry per CDR3 protein. The repertoire has about 260,000 distinct CDR3 sequences, 10% to 15% of them found once; the top ten carry 0.4% to 0.55%. The germline CDR1 and CDR2 sequences are SGHTA and FQGTGA. This CDR3 is built from 18 residues. V lost 7 bases and J lost 4; bases outside the gene matches: 16. The sample was CD4+ T cells sorted from PBMCs, taken 45 days after the yellow fever booster vaccination. This sequence was found in a man aged 25 to 40 who received the YFV17D yellow fever vaccine. This sequence joins TRBV7-3 and TRBJ2-5, with 12 bases aligning to TRBD2. The CDR3 loop reads CASIRTDRTSGVRETQYF. CDR3 DNA sequence: TGTGCCAGCATCCGAACGGACCGGACTAGCGGGGTCCGAGAGACCCAGTACTTC.